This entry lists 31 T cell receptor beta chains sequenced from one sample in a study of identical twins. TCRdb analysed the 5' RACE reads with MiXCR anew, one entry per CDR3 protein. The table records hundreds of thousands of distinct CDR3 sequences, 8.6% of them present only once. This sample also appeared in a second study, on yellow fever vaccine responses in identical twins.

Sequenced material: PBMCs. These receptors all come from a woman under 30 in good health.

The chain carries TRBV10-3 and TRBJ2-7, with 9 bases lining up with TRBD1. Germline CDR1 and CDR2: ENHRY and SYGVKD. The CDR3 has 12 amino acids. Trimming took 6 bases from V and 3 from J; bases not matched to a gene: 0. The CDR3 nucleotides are TGTGCCATCAGGGGACAGGGCTACGAGCAGTACTTC. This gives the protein CAIRGQGYEQYF.

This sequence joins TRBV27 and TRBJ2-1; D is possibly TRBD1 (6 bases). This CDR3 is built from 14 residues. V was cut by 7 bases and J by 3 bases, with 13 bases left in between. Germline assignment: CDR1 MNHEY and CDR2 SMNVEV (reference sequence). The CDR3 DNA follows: TGTGCCAGCACCCTTGGGGGCCTCTACAATGAGCAGTTCTTC. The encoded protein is CASTLGGLYNEQFF.

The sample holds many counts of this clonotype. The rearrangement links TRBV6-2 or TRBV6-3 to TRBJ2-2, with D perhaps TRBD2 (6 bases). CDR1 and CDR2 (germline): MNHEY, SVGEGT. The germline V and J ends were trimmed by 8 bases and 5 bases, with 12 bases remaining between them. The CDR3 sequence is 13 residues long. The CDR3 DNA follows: TGTGCCAGCGGAGGCGGAGGGACCGGGGAGCTGTTTTTT. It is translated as CASGGGGTGELFF.

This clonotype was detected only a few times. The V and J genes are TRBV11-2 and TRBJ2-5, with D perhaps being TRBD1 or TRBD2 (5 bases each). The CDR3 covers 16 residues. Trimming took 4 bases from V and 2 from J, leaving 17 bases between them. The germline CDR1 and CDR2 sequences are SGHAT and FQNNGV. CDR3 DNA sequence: TGTGCCAGCAGCTCCCAAGGGGCCGGAGGACAAGAGACCCAGTACTTC. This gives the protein CASSSQGAGGQETQYF.

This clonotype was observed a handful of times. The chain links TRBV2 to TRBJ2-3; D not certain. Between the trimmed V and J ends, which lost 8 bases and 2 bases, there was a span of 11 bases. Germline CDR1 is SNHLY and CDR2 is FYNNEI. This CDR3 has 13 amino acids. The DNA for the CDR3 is TGTGCCAGCTTCCGGCAGAACACAGATACGCAGTATTTT. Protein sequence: CASFRQNTDTQYF.

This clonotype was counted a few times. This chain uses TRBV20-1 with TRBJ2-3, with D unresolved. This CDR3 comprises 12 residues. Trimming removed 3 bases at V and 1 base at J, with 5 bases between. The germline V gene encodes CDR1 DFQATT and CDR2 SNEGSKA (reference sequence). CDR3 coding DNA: TGCAGTGCTAGGATGGGCACAGATACGCAGTATTTT. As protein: CSARMGTDTQYF.

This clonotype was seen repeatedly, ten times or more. The CDR3: CASSVAGVSTDTQYF. CDR3 sequence (DNA): TGCGCCAGCAGCGTAGCGGGAGTGAGCACAGATACGCAGTATTTT. The chain uses TRBV5-1 and TRBJ2-3; the match to TRBD2 covers 9 bases. Germline lookup yields CDR1 SGHRS and CDR2 YFSETQ. The V and J ends lost 4 bases and 0 bases, in that order; junction bases with no gene match: 3. There are 15 residues in the CDR3.

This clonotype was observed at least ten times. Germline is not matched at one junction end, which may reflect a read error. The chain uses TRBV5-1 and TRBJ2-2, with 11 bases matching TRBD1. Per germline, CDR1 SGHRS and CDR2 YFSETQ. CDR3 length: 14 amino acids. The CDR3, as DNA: TGTGCCAGCAGCCCGGGACAGGGGGCCGGGGAGCTGTTTTTT. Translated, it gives CASSPGQGAGELFF.

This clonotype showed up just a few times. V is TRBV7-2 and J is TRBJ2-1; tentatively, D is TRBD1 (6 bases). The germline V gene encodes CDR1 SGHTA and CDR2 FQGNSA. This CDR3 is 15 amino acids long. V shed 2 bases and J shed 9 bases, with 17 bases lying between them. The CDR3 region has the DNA TGTGCCAGCAGCTTACAAACAGGGATAGCTGGTGAGCAGTTCTTC. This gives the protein CASSLQTGIAGEQFF.

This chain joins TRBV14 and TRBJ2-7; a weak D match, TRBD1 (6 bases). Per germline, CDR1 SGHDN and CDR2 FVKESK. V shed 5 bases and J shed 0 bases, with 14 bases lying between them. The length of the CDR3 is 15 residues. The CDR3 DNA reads TGTGCCAGCAGCGGGCCAGGGGACCTCTCCTACGAGCAGTACTTC. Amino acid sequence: CASSGPGDLSYEQYF. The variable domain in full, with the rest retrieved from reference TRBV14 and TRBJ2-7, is EAGVTQFPSHSVIEKGQTVTLRCDPISGHDNLYWYRRVMGKEIKFLLHFVKESKQDESGMPNNRFLAERTGGTYSTLKVQPAELEDSGVYFCASSGPGDLSYEQYFGPGTRLTVT.

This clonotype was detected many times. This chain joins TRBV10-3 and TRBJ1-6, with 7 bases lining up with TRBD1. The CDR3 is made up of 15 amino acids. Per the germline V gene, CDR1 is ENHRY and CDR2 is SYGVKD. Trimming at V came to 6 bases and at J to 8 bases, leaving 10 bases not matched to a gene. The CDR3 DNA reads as TGTGCCATCAGGGTTGGGGGACAGTTTGATTCACCCCTCCACTTT. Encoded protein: CAIRVGGQFDSPLHF.

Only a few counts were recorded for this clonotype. CDR3 protein: CATNRDRGFHEQYF. The CDR3 DNA reads TGTGCCACCAACCGGGACAGGGGGTTCCACGAGCAGTACTTC. The rearrangement uses TRBV6-1 and TRBJ2-7, with 11 nucleotides matching TRBD1. V was pared by 10 bases and J by 5 bases, with 10 bases of the junction left unmatched. Looked up from germline, CDR1 is MNHNS and CDR2 is SASEGT. The CDR3 consists of 14 residues.

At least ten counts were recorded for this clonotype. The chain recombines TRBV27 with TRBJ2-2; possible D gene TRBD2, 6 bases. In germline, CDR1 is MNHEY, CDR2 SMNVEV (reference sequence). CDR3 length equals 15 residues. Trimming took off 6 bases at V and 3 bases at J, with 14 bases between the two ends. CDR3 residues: CASRYGLNYTGELFF. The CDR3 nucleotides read TGTGCCAGCAGATACGGACTAAACTACACCGGGGAGCTGTTTTTT.

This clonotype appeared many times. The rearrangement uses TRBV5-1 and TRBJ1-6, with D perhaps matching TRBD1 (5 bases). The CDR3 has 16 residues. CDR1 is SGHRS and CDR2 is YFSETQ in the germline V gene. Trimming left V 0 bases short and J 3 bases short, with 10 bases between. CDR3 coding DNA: TGCGCCAGCAGCTTGGAAGGGACCAACTATAATTCACCCCTCCACTTT. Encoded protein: CASSLEGTNYNSPLHF.

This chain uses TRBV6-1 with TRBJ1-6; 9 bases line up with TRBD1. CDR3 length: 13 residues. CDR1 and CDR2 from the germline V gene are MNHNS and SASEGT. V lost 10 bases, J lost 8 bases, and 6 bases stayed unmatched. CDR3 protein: CAIKGQGDSPLHF. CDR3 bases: TGTGCCATCAAGGGACAGGGAGATTCACCCCTCCACTTT.

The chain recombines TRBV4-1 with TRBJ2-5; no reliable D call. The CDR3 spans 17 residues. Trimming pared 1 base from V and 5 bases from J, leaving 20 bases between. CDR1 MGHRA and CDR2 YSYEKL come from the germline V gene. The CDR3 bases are TGCGCCAGCAGCCAAGCTCAACACGGAATACTCGCCGAGACCCAGTACTTC. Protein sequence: CASSQAQHGILAETQYF.

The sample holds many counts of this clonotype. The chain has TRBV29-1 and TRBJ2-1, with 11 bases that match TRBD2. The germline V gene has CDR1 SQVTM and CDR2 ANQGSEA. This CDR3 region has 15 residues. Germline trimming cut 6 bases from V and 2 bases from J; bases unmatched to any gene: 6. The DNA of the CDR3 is TGCAGCGTGGGTAAGGGACTAGCGGCCTACAATGAGCAGTTCTTC. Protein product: CSVGKGLAAYNEQFF.

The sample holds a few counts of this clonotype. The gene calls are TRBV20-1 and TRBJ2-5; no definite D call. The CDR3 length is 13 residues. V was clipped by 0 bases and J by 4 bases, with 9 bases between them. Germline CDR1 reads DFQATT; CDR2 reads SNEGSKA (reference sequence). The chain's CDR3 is CSAREGFGETQYF. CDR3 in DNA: TGCAGTGCTAGAGAGGGGTTCGGAGAGACCCAGTACTTC.

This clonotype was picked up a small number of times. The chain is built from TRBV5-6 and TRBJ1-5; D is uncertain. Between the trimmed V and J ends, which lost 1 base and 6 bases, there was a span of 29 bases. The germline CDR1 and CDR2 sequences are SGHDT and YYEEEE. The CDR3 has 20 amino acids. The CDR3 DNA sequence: TGTGCCAGCAGCTTGACGGTAATCCGGGTGGTGTCTACGAGCCGTCAGCCCCAGCATTTT. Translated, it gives CASSLTVIRVVSTSRQPQHF.

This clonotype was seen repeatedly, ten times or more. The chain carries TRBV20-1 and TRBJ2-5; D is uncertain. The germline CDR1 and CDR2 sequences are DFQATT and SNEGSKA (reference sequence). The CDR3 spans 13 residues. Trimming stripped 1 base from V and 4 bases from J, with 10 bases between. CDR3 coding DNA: TGCAGTGCTAGAGGAGTCACGAGAGAGACCCAGTACTTC. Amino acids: CSARGVTRETQYF.

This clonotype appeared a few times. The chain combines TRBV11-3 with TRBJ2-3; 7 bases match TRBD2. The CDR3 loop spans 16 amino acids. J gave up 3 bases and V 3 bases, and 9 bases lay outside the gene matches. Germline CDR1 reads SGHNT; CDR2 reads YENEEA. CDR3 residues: CASSLASGRPTDTQYF. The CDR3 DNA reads TGTGCCAGCAGCTTGGCTAGCGGACGACCGACAGATACGCAGTATTTT.

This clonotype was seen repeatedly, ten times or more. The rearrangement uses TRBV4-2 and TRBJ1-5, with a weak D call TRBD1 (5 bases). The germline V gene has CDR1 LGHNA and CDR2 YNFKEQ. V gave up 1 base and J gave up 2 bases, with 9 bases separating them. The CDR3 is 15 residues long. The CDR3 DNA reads TGTGCCAGCAGCCAAGTCGGGGGAGGCAATCAGCCCCAGCATTTT. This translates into CASSQVGGGNQPQHF.

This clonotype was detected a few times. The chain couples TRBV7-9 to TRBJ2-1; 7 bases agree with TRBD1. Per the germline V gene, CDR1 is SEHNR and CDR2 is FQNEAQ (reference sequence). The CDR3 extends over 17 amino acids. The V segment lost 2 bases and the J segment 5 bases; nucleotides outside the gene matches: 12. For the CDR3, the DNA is TGTGCCAGCAGCTTAAGCAGACAGGGATTGGGGAACAATGAGCAGTTCTTC. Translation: CASSLSRQGLGNNEQFF. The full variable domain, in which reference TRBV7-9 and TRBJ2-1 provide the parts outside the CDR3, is DTGVSQNPRHKITKRGQNVTFRCDPISEHNRLYWYRQTLGQGPEFLTYFQNEAQLEKSRLLSDRFSAERPKGSFSTLEIQRTEQGDSAMYLCASSLSRQGLGNNEQFFGPGTRLTVL.

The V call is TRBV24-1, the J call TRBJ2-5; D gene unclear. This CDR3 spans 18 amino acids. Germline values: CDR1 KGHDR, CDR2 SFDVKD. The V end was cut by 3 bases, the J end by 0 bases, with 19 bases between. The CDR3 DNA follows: TGTGCCACCAGTGATCCTGGGTTTGGAGCAGAGTACCAAGAGACCCAGTACTTC. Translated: CATSDPGFGAEYQETQYF.

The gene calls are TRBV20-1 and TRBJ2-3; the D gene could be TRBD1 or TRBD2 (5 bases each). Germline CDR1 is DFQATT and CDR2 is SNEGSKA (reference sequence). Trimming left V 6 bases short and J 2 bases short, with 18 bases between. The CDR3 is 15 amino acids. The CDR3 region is CSAYVPGPITDTQYF. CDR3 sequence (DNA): TGCAGTGCCTATGTACCGGGACCCATCACAGATACGCAGTATTTT.

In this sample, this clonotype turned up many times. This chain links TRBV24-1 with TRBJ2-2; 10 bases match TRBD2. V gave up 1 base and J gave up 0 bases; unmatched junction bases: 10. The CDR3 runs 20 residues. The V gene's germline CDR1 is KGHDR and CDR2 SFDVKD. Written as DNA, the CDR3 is TGTGCCACCAGTGATTTTGGGCTAGCGGGGGCATTCGCGAACACCGGGGAGCTGTTTTTT. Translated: CATSDFGLAGAFANTGELFF.

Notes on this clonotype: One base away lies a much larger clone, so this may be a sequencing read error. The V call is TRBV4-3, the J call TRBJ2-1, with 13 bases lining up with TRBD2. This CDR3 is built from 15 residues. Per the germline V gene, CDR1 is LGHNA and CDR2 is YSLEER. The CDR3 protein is CASSHGGLAGYEQLF. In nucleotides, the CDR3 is TGCGCCAGCAGCCACGGGGGACTAGCGGGATATGAGCAGCTCTTC.

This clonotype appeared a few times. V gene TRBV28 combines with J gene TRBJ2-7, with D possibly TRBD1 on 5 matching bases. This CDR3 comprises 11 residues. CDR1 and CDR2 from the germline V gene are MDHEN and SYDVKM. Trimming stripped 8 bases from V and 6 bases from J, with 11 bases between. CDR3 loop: CASGAPTEQYF. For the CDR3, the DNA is TGTGCCAGCGGGGCTCCTACCGAGCAGTACTTC.

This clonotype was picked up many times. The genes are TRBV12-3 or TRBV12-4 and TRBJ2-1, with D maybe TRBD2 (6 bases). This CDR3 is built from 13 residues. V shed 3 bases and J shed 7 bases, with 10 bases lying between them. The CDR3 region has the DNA TGTGCCAGCAGTTTTGGAGGGGTGAATGAGCAGTTCTTC. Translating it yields CASSFGGVNEQFF.

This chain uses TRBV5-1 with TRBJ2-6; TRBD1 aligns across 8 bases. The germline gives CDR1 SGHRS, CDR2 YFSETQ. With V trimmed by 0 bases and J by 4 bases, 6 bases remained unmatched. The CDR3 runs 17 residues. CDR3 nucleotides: TGCGCCAGCAGCTTGGGGCAGGGGGCTCGGGGGGCCAACGTCCTGACTTTC. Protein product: CASSLGQGARGANVLTF.

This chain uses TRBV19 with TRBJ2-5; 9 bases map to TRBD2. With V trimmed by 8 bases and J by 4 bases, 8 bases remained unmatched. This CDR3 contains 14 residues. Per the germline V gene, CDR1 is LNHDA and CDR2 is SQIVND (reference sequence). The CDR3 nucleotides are TGTGCCAGTCAAGCGGGAGGTAATATAGAGACCCAGTACTTC. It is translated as CASQAGGNIETQYF. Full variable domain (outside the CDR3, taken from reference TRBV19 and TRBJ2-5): DGGITQSPKYLFRKEGQNVTLSCEQNLNHDAMYWYRQDPGQGLRLIYYSQIVNDFQKGDIAEGYSVSREKKESFPLTVTSAQKNPTAFYLCASQAGGNIETQYFGPGTRLLVL.